This T cell receptor beta chain was obtained from a study of T-cell memory formation after mild COVID-19. Whole-study results and caveats: Proof of SARS-CoV-2 specificity was absent for the second-wave clones that crested on day 37. Researchers report contracting CD4+ clones mostly in CM and EM, with CD8+ clones in EMRA.

There are a few counts of this clonotype. Its specificity is not known. The V and J ends lost 4 bases and 2 bases respectively, with 12 bases between them. The CDR3 runs to 14 residues. CDR1 MGHRA and CDR2 YSYEKL come from the germline V gene. Via MiXCR, TCRdb re-called the 5' RACE reads, giving one row per CDR3 protein. The sample holds about 400,000 distinct CDR3 sequences; roughly a quarter are singletons and the top ten take around 8.1%. This TCR derives from an adult woman who had mild COVID-19 (a few samples of this study predate the infection). Cell type and time point are not known. Sequenced input: PBMCs or a T cell subset sorted from them (not recorded which). The chain combines TRBV4-1 with TRBJ2-7, with D possibly TRBD1 on 6 matching bases. CDR3 coding DNA: TGCGCCAGCAGCCCCAGGAAGGGGGCCTACGAGCAGTACTTC. As protein: CASSPRKGAYEQYF.